Listed below are T cell receptor beta chains from one sample, sequenced in a study of CD8 T cells in ankylosing spondylitis. TCRdb passed the 5' RACE reads through MiXCR, listing each CDR3 protein once. The sample lists about 210,000 distinct CDR3 sequences; 8.2% were seen once. Sequencing was performed on blood, either unsorted or a sorted T cell fraction (not recorded which). The receptor source for this set is a female donor with ankylosing spondylitis or in good health (not recorded which). Both conserved end residues are part of each CDR3. D genes are given only for firm matches. Rows give clone size only sometimes, using once, few, many, or a class for an expanded clone.

D gene	V gene	J gene	clone size	CDR3 protein	CDR3 DNA
NA	TRBV20-1	TRBJ2-5	many	CSGRRAQETQYF	TGCAGTGGGCGACGAGCCCAAGAGACCCAGTACTTC
NA	TRBV7-2	TRBJ1-2	many	CASSFELDATYGYTF	TGTGCCAGCAGCTTCGAATTAGATGCTACCTATGGCTACACCTTC
NA	TRBV27	TRBJ1-2	many	CASSFLGSPYGYTF	TGTGCCAGCAGTTTCTTAGGGAGCCCCTATGGCTACACCTTC
NA	TRBV6-2/TRBV6-3	TRBJ2-1	many	CASSYSTRSGYNEQFF	TGTGCCAGCAGTTACTCGACCCGGAGCGGCTACAATGAGCAGTTCTTC
NA	TRBV7-9	TRBJ2-3	many	CASSFTWDSRDTQYF	TGTGCCAGCAGCTTCACCTGGGATAGCAGAGATACGCAGTATTTT
NA	TRBV5-1	TRBJ1-1	many	CASSFTSMNTEAFF	TGCGCCAGCAGCTTTACGAGCATGAACACTGAAGCTTTCTTT
TRBD1	TRBV20-1	TRBJ2-7	NA	CSARGGPMGTEESEQYF	TGCAGTGCTAGAGGGGGACCGATGGGGACAGAAGAGTCCGAGCAGTACTTC
NA	TRBV28	TRBJ1-1	many	CASSPRLKTTEAFF	TGTGCCAGCAGCCCGAGACTCAAGACCACTGAAGCTTTCTTT
NA	TRBV16	TRBJ1-2	NA	CASSPRAGGYLGYTF	TGTGCCAGCAGCCCTCGCGCAGGCGGGTATCTTGGCTACACCTTC
NA	TRBV7-2	TRBJ1-6	many	CASTLRRNNSPLHF	TGTGCCAGCACCCTAAGGCGGAATAATTCACCCCTCCACTTT
NA	TRBV7-1	TRBJ2-1	NA	CASSSTASSSYNEQFF	TGTGCCAGCAGCTCGACAGCTTCGAGCTCCTACAATGAGCAGTTCTTC
NA	TRBV20-1	TRBJ2-1	NA	CSARDPLGRSSYNEQFF	TGCAGTGCTAGAGATCCCCTCGGGCGGTCCTCCTACAATGAGCAGTTCTTC
NA	TRBV19	TRBJ1-5	many	CASRGVGVNQPQHF	TGTGCCAGTAGGGGGGTAGGGGTCAATCAGCCCCAGCATTTT
NA	TRBV6-2/TRBV6-3	TRBJ2-7	many	CASSPLGGGQKGYEQYF	TGTGCCAGCAGTCCCTTAGGAGGGGGCCAAAAGGGGTACGAGCAGTACTTC
NA	TRBV12-3/TRBV12-4	TRBJ2-3	many	CASTLGQGTQYF	TGTGCCAGCACCTTAGGACAAGGTACGCAGTATTTT
TRBD2	TRBV20-1	TRBJ2-7	many	CSARSTSGRALEQYF	TGCAGTGCCAGATCCACTAGCGGGAGGGCCTTGGAGCAGTACTTC
NA	TRBV5-1	TRBJ2-1	many	CASKGPWTQNEQFF	TGCGCCAGTAAGGGCCCGTGGACGCAAAATGAGCAGTTCTTC
NA	TRBV5-5	TRBJ1-1	NA	CASSRRGAGMNTEAFF	TGTGCCAGCAGCCGGAGGGGGGCGGGGATGAACACTGAAGCTTTCTTT
TRBD1	TRBV28	TRBJ2-7	many	CASSLGQGSSYEQYF	TGTGCCAGCAGTTTGGGACAGGGGAGCTCCTACGAGCAGTACTTC
TRBD2	TRBV7-8	TRBJ2-3	many	CASRSLAGGLTDTQYF	TGTGCCAGCAGGTCTCTAGCGGGAGGTCTCACAGATACGCAGTATTTT
TRBD1	TRBV20-1	TRBJ1-1	many	CSASGTAQRAFF	TGCAGTGCTAGCGGGACAGCCCAGCGGGCTTTCTTT
NA	TRBV7-7	TRBJ2-7	NA	CASSLEFPSGGTSYEQYF	TGTGCTAGCAGCTTAGAATTTCCGTCCGGCGGGACTTCCTACGAGCAGTACTTC
NA	TRBV7-9	TRBJ1-3	NA	CASSPRGAERSGNTIYF	TGTGCCAGCAGCCCCAGGGGAGCAGAACGCTCTGGAAACACCATATATTTT
NA	TRBV24-1	TRBJ2-3	many	CATSDPQWATDTQYF	TGTGCCACCAGTGACCCCCAATGGGCCACAGATACGCAGTATTTT
TRBD2	TRBV29-1	TRBJ2-1	NA	CSVVVAGEGDEQFF	TGCAGCGTTGTAGTAGCGGGAGAGGGTGATGAGCAGTTCTTC
TRBD1	TRBV9	TRBJ2-7	many	CASSVAGTGYEQYF	TGTGCCAGCAGCGTAGCTGGGACAGGATACGAGCAGTACTTC
TRBD1	TRBV7-2	TRBJ1-1	many	CASRKQGGTEAFF	TGTGCCAGCAGAAAACAGGGGGGCACTGAAGCTTTCTTT
TRBD1	TRBV27	TRBJ2-7	many	CASSYGTDYEQYF	TGTGCCAGCAGTTACGGGACAGACTACGAGCAGTACTTC
NA	TRBV24-1	TRBJ2-5	many	CATSDLLNPETQYF	TGTGCCACCAGTGATTTGCTCAATCCAGAGACCCAGTACTTC
NA	TRBV7-9	TRBJ2-1	many	CASSSRGGSYNEQFF	TGTGCCAGCAGCAGCAGGGGGGGCTCCTACAATGAGCAGTTCTTC
NA	TRBV27	TRBJ2-7	many	CASAEGKVTGGGQYF	TGTGCCAGCGCAGAGGGGAAAGTAACAGGCGGTGGGCAGTACTTC
NA	TRBV5-5	TRBJ2-5	many	CASSSGQPYQETQYF	TGTGCCAGCAGTTCCGGACAGCCCTACCAAGAGACCCAGTACTTC
NA	TRBV20-1	TRBJ2-5	many	CSVPRSGVYQETQYF	TGCAGTGTCCCCCGCAGCGGAGTGTACCAAGAGACCCAGTACTTC
NA	TRBV6-1	TRBJ2-1	many	CATIGRSLYNEQFF	TGTGCCACGATCGGACGGAGCCTTTACAATGAGCAGTTCTTC
TRBD1	TRBV20-1	TRBJ2-3	many	CSAPLGQAGTDTQYF	TGCAGTGCTCCCCTAGGACAGGCCGGTACAGATACGCAGTATTTT
NA	TRBV5-5	TRBJ2-2	many	CASSLDRANTGELFF	TGTGCCAGCAGCTTGGACAGAGCGAACACCGGGGAGCTGTTTTTT
TRBD1	TRBV12-3/TRBV12-4	TRBJ1-1	many	CASSFGQGGWLNTEAFF	TGTGCCAGCAGTTTTGGACAGGGAGGATGGCTGAACACTGAAGCTTTCTTT
TRBD2	TRBV20-1	TRBJ2-1	many	CSASSGRISDEQFF	TGCAGTGCTAGTAGCGGGAGAATCTCCGATGAGCAGTTCTTC
TRBD1	TRBV7-6	TRBJ2-5	NA	CASSTRQGAGGETQYF	TGTGCCAGCAGCACCCGACAGGGGGCGGGCGGAGAGACCCAGTACTTC
TRBD2	TRBV7-6	TRBJ2-1	many	CASSTRLAGVGNEQFF	TGTGCCAGCAGCACGCGACTAGCGGGAGTTGGGAATGAGCAGTTCTTC
NA	TRBV5-1	TRBJ2-3	many	CASSLFAASTDTQYF	TGCGCCAGCAGCTTGTTCGCGGCTAGCACAGATACGCAGTATTTT
TRBD1	TRBV7-2	TRBJ2-5	many	CASSQDRVAETQYF	TGTGCCAGCAGCCAGGACAGGGTTGCGGAGACCCAGTACTTC
NA	TRBV20-1	TRBJ1-2	many	CSARDGEGGPHNPIYGYTF	TGCAGTGCTAGAGATGGGGAGGGCGGTCCCCACAATCCCATCTATGGCTACACCTTC
NA	TRBV7-2	TRBJ2-4	many	CASSLGPRRSGDIQYF	TGTGCCAGCAGCTTAGGCCCCAGAAGGTCGGGGGACATTCAGTACTTC
NA	TRBV4-3	TRBJ2-5	many	CASSQSQGGMETQYF	TGCGCCAGCAGCCAATCCCAAGGGGGGATGGAGACCCAGTACTTC
NA	TRBV11-2	TRBJ2-3	many	CASSRTGGGSTDTQYF	TGTGCCAGCAGCCGGACCGGCGGAGGGAGCACAGATACGCAGTATTTT
TRBD1	TRBV29-1	TRBJ2-1	many	CSVEDRQGADNEQFF	TGCAGCGTTGAAGACAGGCAGGGGGCCGACAATGAGCAGTTCTTC
NA	TRBV12-5	TRBJ1-1	many	CASGLVGIRPEAFF	TGTGCTAGTGGTTTGGTAGGTATCCGTCCTGAAGCTTTCTTT
NA	TRBV20-1	TRBJ2-1	many	CSATPQRAEQFF	TGCAGTGCTACCCCACAGAGGGCTGAGCAGTTCTTC
NA	TRBV7-9	TRBJ2-2	many	CASSFNSDTGELFF	TGTGCCAGCAGCTTCAACTCCGACACCGGGGAGCTGTTTTTT
TRBD1	TRBV6-2/TRBV6-3	TRBJ2-1	many	CASSYLPPGTGDSNEQFF	TGTGCCAGCAGTTACCTACCACCCGGGACAGGGGACTCCAATGAGCAGTTCTTC